These 27 T cell receptor beta chains originate from one sample sequenced in a study of cytomegalovirus exposure and HLA in healthy donors. Primers: 60 Vbeta forward and 13 Jbeta reverse. TCRdb's table, derived via immunoSEQ multiplex PCR, lists solely in-frame clones and lacks some. The sample lists roughly 100,000 clones, 9.5% to 15% occurring once. The material sequenced was PBMCs. Receptors were obtained from a man aged 35-49 years in good health and CMV-seropositive.

The rearrangement uses TRBV7-7 and TRBJ2-3, with TRBD1 as a possible D gene (5 bases). The CDR3 is made up of 14 amino acids. CDR1 and CDR2 from the germline V gene are SSHAT and FNYEAQ (reference sequence). V lost 5 bases, J lost 2 bases, and 11 bases lay in between. CDR3 bases: TGTGCCAGCAGCACAGACAGCCACACAGATACGCAGTATTTT. Its protein product is CASSTDSHTDTQYF.

In this sample, this clone turned up a few times. The chain combines TRBV7-2 with TRBJ1-2; no reliable D call. The germline V gene has CDR1 SGHTA and CDR2 FQGNSA. V lost 2 bases and J lost 8, with 12 bases in between. The CDR3 totals 13 residues. The chain's CDR3 is CASSLTDTGGYTF. CDR3 bases: TGTGCCAGCAGCTTAACTGATACCGGGGGCTACACCTTC. Full variable domain (rest looked up from reference TRBV7-2 and TRBJ1-2): GAGVSQSPSNKVTEKGKDVELRCDPISGHTALYWYRQSLGQGLEFLIYFQGNSAPDKSGLPSDRFSAERTGGSVSTLTIQRTQQEDSAVYLCASSLTDTGGYTFGSGTRLTVV.

The J gene is TRBJ1-5, the V gene TRBV30; 7 nucleotides match TRBD1. This CDR3 has 13 residues. J was trimmed by 7 bases and V by 6 bases; bases with no gene match: 9. Germline CDR1 reads GTSNPN; CDR2 reads SVGIG (reference sequence). The CDR3 reads CACSRGRGQPQHF. Here the CDR3 DNA reads TGTGCCTGCTCTAGGGGGCGCGGACAGCCCCAGCATTTT.

J is TRBJ1-4 and V is TRBV5-1; D gene uncertain. Trimming removed 6 bases at V and 7 bases at J, with 16 bases between. CDR1 is SGHRS and CDR2 is YFSETQ in the germline V gene. The CDR3 runs to 14 residues. The CDR3 spells CASKEDGGLEKLFF. CDR3 DNA: TGCGCCAGCAAAGAGGACGGCGGGCTTGAAAAACTGTTTTTT.

The gene calls are TRBV6-5 and TRBJ2-2; 10 positions match TRBD1. The germline gives CDR1 MNHEY, CDR2 SVGAGI. The CDR3 is 16 amino acids. J lost 2 bases, V lost 0 bases, and 0 bases had no gene match. The CDR3: CASSYSTGGNTGELFF. The CDR3 DNA sequence: TGTGCCAGCAGTTACTCGACAGGGGGCAACACCGGGGAGCTGTTTTTT.

This clone was picked up a small number of times. A far larger clone differs by one base, so this is likely a read error. Other DNA variants within this sample encode the same CDR3. The chain links TRBV6-5 to TRBJ1-1; weak D call: TRBD1 (5 bases). V dropped 2 bases and J dropped 8 bases, with 15 bases sitting between them. The CDR3 is made up of 14 amino acids. The germline V gene encodes CDR1 MNHEY and CDR2 SVGAGI. The CDR3 loop is CASSYTRDSGEAFF. The CDR3 DNA reads as TGTGCCAGCAGTTACACTAGGGACTCCGGGGAAGCTTTCTTT.

This clone has a handful of counts. The chain links TRBV19 to TRBJ2-7, with D perhaps matching TRBD2 (5 bases). Germline assignment: CDR1 LNHDA and CDR2 SQIVND (reference sequence). The V and J ends lost 8 bases and 4 bases respectively, with 15 bases between them. This CDR3 spans 13 amino acids. CDR3 sequence (DNA): TGTGCCAGTGCCATAGCGTCGAATTACGAGCAGTACTTC. It specifies CASAIASNYEQYF.

The CDR3 DNA reads TGTGCCAGGGAAGGGACTAGCGGGAGGGCAGATACGCAGTATTTT. Its protein is CAREGTSGRADTQYF. The chain links TRBV6-1 to TRBJ2-3; 16 bases agree with TRBD2. V shed 9 bases and J 4 bases; nucleotides not matched to a gene: 4. From germline, CDR1 is MNHNS and CDR2 SASEGT. This CDR3 has 15 amino acids.

CDR3 protein: CATGLARGTGELFF. In nucleotides, the CDR3 is TGTGCCACAGGACTAGCAAGGGGTACCGGGGAGCTGTTTTTT. V usage is TRBV27 and J usage is TRBJ2-2, with TRBD2 matching over 8 bases. The CDR3 is 14 residues long. Germline CDR1 MNHEY, CDR2 SMNVEV (reference sequence). V lost 10 bases to trimming and J lost 5 bases; unmatched junction nucleotides: 9.

The rearrangement joins TRBV5-8 to TRBJ2-1; TRBD2 is a possible D gene (5 bases). With 0 bases removed from V and 6 bases from J, the gap between germline ends came to 13 bases. The CDR3 sequence is 15 residues long. Germline lookup yields CDR1 SGHTS and CDR2 YDEGEE. The CDR3 sequence is CASSLGPGWGNEQFF. The CDR3 region has the DNA TGTGCCAGCAGCTTGGGGCCGGGATGGGGCAATGAGCAGTTCTTC.

This clone was picked up a small number of times. The J gene is TRBJ1-1, the V gene TRBV13; D is possibly TRBD1 (5 bases). CDR3 length: 15 amino acids. Germline CDR1 and CDR2: PRHDT and FYEKMQ (reference sequence). V was shortened by 4 bases and J by 1 base, with 13 bases between the two germline ends. The CDR3 protein is CASSSRATGNTEAFF. In nucleotides, the CDR3 is TGTGCCAGCAGCTCAAGAGCCACAGGGAACACTGAAGCTTTCTTT.

This clone has a handful of counts. V gene TRBV18 combines with J gene TRBJ2-3; 10 positions match TRBD2. The germline V gene encodes CDR1 KGHSH and CDR2 LQKENI. Trimming took 3 bases from V and 0 from J; bases not matched to a gene: 6. The CDR3 is 17 amino acids. CDR3 sequence (DNA): TGTGCCAGCTCACCCTTTGAGACTAGCGGGAGCACAGATACGCAGTATTTT. Translating gives CASSPFETSGSTDTQYF. The full variable domain, completed using reference TRBV18 and TRBJ2-3, is NAGVMQNPRHLVRRRGQEARLRCSPMKGHSHVYWYRQLPEEGLKFMVYLQKENIIDESGMPKERFSAEFPKEGPSILRIQQVVRGDSAAYFCASSPFETSGSTDTQYFGPGTRLTVL.

This clone was seen more than once but under ten times. The rearrangement uses TRBV2 and TRBJ2-1, with no clear D. The ends were cut back, 9 bases at V and 0 bases at J, with 15 bases in the middle. Germline V gene data show CDR1 as SNHLY and CDR2 as FYNNEI. This CDR3 is 15 amino acids long. The CDR3 is CASLRRWASYNEQFF. CDR3 bases: TGTGCCAGTCTCAGAAGGTGGGCCTCCTACAATGAGCAGTTCTTC. Full variable domain (rest looked up from reference TRBV2 and TRBJ2-1): EPEVTQTPSHQVTQMGQEVILRCVPISNHLYFYWYRQILGQKVEFLVSFYNNEISEKSEIFDDQFSVERPDGSNFTLKIRSTKLEDSAMYFCASLRRWASYNEQFFGPGTRLTVL.

This rearrangement joins TRBV15 to TRBJ1-2, with D perhaps matching TRBD1 (6 bases). The CDR3 consists of 15 residues. Germline V gene sequence: CDR1 LNHNV, CDR2 YYDKDF (reference sequence). The ends were cut back, 1 base at V and 3 bases at J, with 12 bases in the middle. CDR3: CATSRAGVLDYGYTF. The CDR3 bases are TGTGCCACCAGCAGAGCAGGGGTTTTGGACTATGGCTACACCTTC.

V usage is TRBV15 and J usage is TRBJ2-7; D remains unclear. Germline V CDR1 and CDR2: LNHNV, YYDKDF (reference sequence). V lost 3 bases and J 3 bases, leaving 9 bases between the germline ends. This CDR3 comprises 13 residues. The CDR3 here is CATSSNRVYEQYF. The CDR3 DNA is TGTGCCACCAGCAGTAACAGAGTCTACGAGCAGTACTTC.

The V and J genes are TRBV2 and TRBJ2-1, with 8 bases lining up with TRBD2. This CDR3 is built from 16 residues. CDR1 is SNHLY, CDR2 FYNNEI, per germline. The V and J ends lost 6 bases and 2 bases, in that order; junction bases with no gene match: 9. The CDR3 DNA is TGTGCCAGCAGCGTAACTAGCGGAAGACCCTACAATGAGCAGTTCTTC. Protein: CASSVTSGRPYNEQFF.

This rearrangement joins TRBV19 to TRBJ2-2; D might be TRBD2 (5 bases). This CDR3 region has 12 residues. V was cut by 9 bases and J by 6 bases, with 11 bases left in between. Germline V gives CDR1 LNHDA, CDR2 SQIVND (reference sequence). CDR3 sequence: CASEGPAGELFF. The CDR3 bases are TGTGCCAGCGAGGGCCCGGCCGGGGAGCTGTTTTTT.

This rearrangement joins TRBV28 to TRBJ2-7, with a weak D call TRBD2 (7 bases). The V gene's germline CDR1 is MDHEN and CDR2 SYDVKM. V was trimmed by 3 bases and J by 3 bases, leaving 21 bases between them. The CDR3 extends over 17 amino acids. The CDR3 is CASSFGGRERIDYEQYF. CDR3 coding DNA: TGTGCCAGCAGTTTCGGGGGGCGCGAGCGAATTGACTACGAGCAGTACTTC.

This clone has a single count. The CDR3 DNA follows: TGTGCCAGCCGATGGCAGGTCGGGGCAGATACGCAGTATTTT. This translates into CASRWQVGADTQYF. The chain joins TRBV6-5 to TRBJ2-3; tentative D call: TRBD2 (5 bases). V dropped 8 bases and J dropped 4 bases, with 16 bases sitting between them. The V gene's germline CDR1 is MNHEY and CDR2 SVGAGI. CDR3 length equals 14 residues.

This rearrangement joins TRBV5-1 to TRBJ2-3, with a tentative D call TRBD2 (6 bases). With 5 bases removed from V and 5 bases from J, the gap between germline ends came to 21 bases. This CDR3 is 16 amino acids long. Germline lookup yields CDR1 SGHRS and CDR2 YFSETQ. CDR3 residues: CASSKDFGGEQDTQYF. The CDR3 DNA follows: TGCGCCAGCAGTAAGGATTTCGGGGGAGAACAAGATACGCAGTATTTT.

This clone showed up just a few times. The rearrangement joins TRBV6-5 to TRBJ1-1, with TRBD1 matching 8 bases. This CDR3 spans 16 amino acids. Germline CDR1 reads MNHEY; CDR2 reads SVGAGI. Trimming at V came to 2 bases and at J to 2 bases, leaving 7 bases not matched to a gene. The CDR3 loop reads CASSYRRQGPNTEAFF. The CDR3 nucleotides are TGTGCCAGCAGTTACCGGAGACAGGGGCCCAACACTGAAGCTTTCTTT.

This chain joins TRBV28 and TRBJ2-1, with 8 bases matching TRBD1. With 2 bases clipped from V and 5 bases from J, the junction kept 14 bases outside the gene matches. Germline values: CDR1 MDHEN, CDR2 SYDVKM. This CDR3 contains 18 residues. The CDR3: CASSLPLMDRDFHNEQFF. Here the CDR3 DNA reads TGTGCCAGCAGTTTACCCTTGATGGACAGGGACTTTCACAATGAGCAGTTCTTC.

This chain uses TRBV9 with TRBJ2-1; 7 bases align to TRBD2. This CDR3 spans 14 amino acids. Germline values: CDR1 SGDLS, CDR2 YYNGEE. Trimming removed 3 bases from V and 8 bases from J; junction bases left unmatched: 8. The CDR3 nucleotides read TGTGCCAGCAGCGCCGCCAATCGGGGGGATGAGCAGTTCTTC. Translated: CASSAANRGDEQFF. Filled out from reference TRBV9 and TRBJ2-1, the complete variable domain reads DSGVTQTPKHLITATGQRVTLRCSPRSGDLSVYWYQQSLDQGLQFLIQYYNGEERAKGNILERFSAQQFPDLHSELNLSSLELGDSALYFCASSAANRGDEQFFGPGTRLTVL.

This sequence joins TRBV19 and TRBJ2-5, with 10 bases identical to TRBD2. CDR1 is LNHDA, CDR2 SQIVND, per germline (reference sequence). The CDR3 is 15 amino acids. Trimming at V came to 8 bases and at J to 6 bases, leaving 12 bases not matched to a gene. In DNA, the CDR3 is TGTGCCAGTGAACCGAGCGGGAGGGCCTCGAAGACCCAGTACTTC. Its protein product is CASEPSGRASKTQYF.

This clone was observed a few times. The gene calls are TRBV10-3 and TRBJ1-4, with no clear D. This CDR3 has 13 residues. The germline V gene encodes CDR1 ENHRY and CDR2 SYGVKD. Trimming removed 6 bases from V and 5 bases from J, with 10 bases in between. The CDR3: CAIRNGGNEKLFF. The CDR3 DNA reads as TGTGCCATCAGAAACGGCGGGAATGAAAAACTGTTTTTT.

This clone was observed a handful of times. The chain joins TRBV7-9 to TRBJ2-7; 7 bases agree with TRBD1. The CDR3 covers 13 residues. The ends lost 2 bases at V and 2 bases at J; junction bases unmatched: 0. Germline lookup yields CDR1 SEHNR and CDR2 FQNEAQ (reference sequence). Here the CDR3 reads CASSLQGAYEQYF. CDR3 bases: TGTGCCAGCAGCTTACAGGGGGCCTACGAGCAGTACTTC. Looking up the rest from reference TRBV7-9 and TRBJ2-7 gives the full variable domain: DTGVSQNPRHKITKRGQNVTFRCDPISEHNRLYWYRQTLGQGPEFLTYFQNEAQLEKSRLLSDRFSAERPKGSFSTLEIQRTEQGDSAMYLCASSLQGAYEQYFGPGTRLTVT.

The chain has TRBV5-8 and TRBJ2-7, with D maybe TRBD2 (5 bases). Germline CDR1 is SGHTS and CDR2 is YDEGEE. Trimming stripped 4 bases from V and 2 bases from J, with 13 bases between. The CDR3 sequence is 14 residues long. The CDR3 DNA follows: TGTGCCAGCAGCCCCCCACCGGGAACCTACGAGCAGTACTTC. It encodes CASSPPPGTYEQYF. Supplemented by reference TRBV5-8 and TRBJ2-7, the full variable domain reads EAGVTQSPTHLIKTRGQQATLRCSPISGHTSVYWYQQALGLGLQFLLWYDEGEERNRGNFPPRFSGRQFPNYSSELNVNALELEDSALYLCASSPPPGTYEQYFGPGTRLTVT.